A selection of T cell receptor beta chains follows, all from one sample in a study of beta chain features in type 1 diabetes. Libraries were prepared by immunoSEQ multiplex PCR; TCRdb keeps only in-frame clonotypes and omits some of them. This sample carries about 38,000 clones, about two thirds of them seen once, and the ten largest clones take around 2%. Sequenced material: Tregs from blood. The receptors were gathered from a woman in her 30s in good health. CDR3s include the opening cysteine and the closing phenylalanine or tryptophan. D genes are given only for firm matches. Clone size appears in some rows only: once, few, many, or a class for an expanded clone.

cdr3_nt cdr3_aa d_call v_call clone_size cdr3_length j_call
TGTGCCAGCTTACCGACCTCCCGGGTAGGCTCCTACAATGAGCAGTTCTTC CASLPTSRVGSYNEQFF - TRBV18 - 17 TRBJ2-1
TGTGCCAGCAGCCCTCTAGCGGGAGGACAAGAGACCCAGTACTTC CASSPLAGGQETQYF TRBD2 TRBV7-9 - 15 TRBJ2-5
TGTGCCAGCTCACCACTGGGGCCTTCATACGAGCAGTACTTC CASSPLGPSYEQYF - TRBV18 few 14 TRBJ2-7
TGTGCCAGCAGCCAAGATCATACTAGCGGGATATACAATGAGCAGTTCTTC CASSQDHTSGIYNEQFF TRBD2 TRBV4-2 few 17 TRBJ2-1
TGTGCCAGCAGTTTGCGGTCCTCCTACAATGAGCAGTTCTTC CASSLRSSYNEQFF - TRBV6-5 - 14 TRBJ2-1
TGTGCCAGTAGTATTGGACAGGCCCAATTTAGGGAGCAGTACTTC CASSIGQAQFREQYF TRBD1 TRBV19 - 15 TRBJ2-7
TGTGCCAGCAGCTTCCAACCGACAGGGGGCTTAGGGGAGCAGTACTTC CASSFQPTGGLGEQYF TRBD1 TRBV7-6 - 16 TRBJ2-7
TGTGCCAGCAGTTACACAGGGGCCCCTTCTTTCTTC CASSYTGAPSFF TRBD1 TRBV6-5 - 12 TRBJ2-1
TGTGCCAGCAGTTACCGACAGGGTGCTGGAAACACCATATATTTT CASSYRQGAGNTIYF TRBD1 TRBV6-5 once 15 TRBJ1-3
TGTGCCAGCAGCTTCGGGGGGGCCTTCACCACAGATACGCAGTATTTT CASSFGGAFTTDTQYF TRBD2 TRBV11-1 - 16 TRBJ2-3
TGTGCCAGCAGCTTAGACATTAGCGGGAGAAACAGAGCCCTACACACCGGGGAGCTGTTTTTT CASSLDISGRNRALHTGELFF TRBD2 TRBV7-6 - 21 TRBJ2-2
TGTGCCAGCAGCCCTAGCCCAACTGAAGCTTTCTTT CASSPSPTEAFF - TRBV7-2 once 12 TRBJ1-1
TGTGCCAGCAGCTTAGCGTCAGGGGCGTACAATGAGCAGTTCTTC CASSLASGAYNEQFF - TRBV7-3 few 15 TRBJ2-1
TGCAGCGTAGCAGGGGATGGGAATGAGCAGTTCTTC CSVAGDGNEQFF - TRBV29-1 few 12 TRBJ2-1
TGTGCCAGCAGCTTACAGGGTCTTTCCTATGGCTACACCTTC CASSLQGLSYGYTF - TRBV5-4 - 14 TRBJ1-2
TGTGCCAGCAGTTCCTTGGGACAGGGAAACGACGAGCAGTACTTC CASSSLGQGNDEQYF TRBD1 TRBV6-6 - 15 TRBJ2-7
TGTGCCAGCAGCTTAATGGCATCTCTCTCTGGGGCCAACGTCCTGACTTTC CASSLMASLSGANVLTF - TRBV7-9 - 17 TRBJ2-6
TGTGCCTCAAGCACGGCAGGAGGTTATGCGCAGTACTTC CASSTAGGYAQYF - TRBV7-3 - 13 TRBJ2-7
TGTGCCAGTAGTATACAGGGGGCCTACGAGCAGTACTTC CASSIQGAYEQYF TRBD1 TRBV19 - 13 TRBJ2-7
TGCGCCAGCAGCTTGGAGTCGGAGTCCTACGAGCAGTACTTC CASSLESESYEQYF - TRBV5-1 - 14 TRBJ2-7
TGTGCCAGCAGCTCCAGGACAGGACTCTACGAGCAGTACTTC CASSSRTGLYEQYF TRBD1 TRBV11-1 once 14 TRBJ2-7
TGCGCCAGCAGCCAAGAGGTCTCACTAGCGGGAGCCTACAATGAGCAGTTCTTC CASSQEVSLAGAYNEQFF TRBD2 TRBV4-3 - 18 TRBJ2-1
TGTGCCAGCCTAGCATTCTTTGAAGATACGCAGTATTTT CASLAFFEDTQYF - TRBV6-1 - 13 TRBJ2-3
TGCGCCAGCACAGGGACTAGCGGAGCCTACAATGAGCAGTTCTTC CASTGTSGAYNEQFF TRBD2 TRBV5-1 - 15 TRBJ2-1
TGCGCCAGCAGCGGATCACTAGCGGGAGGGGGTCAAGAGACCCAGTACTTC CASSGSLAGGGQETQYF TRBD2 TRBV5-1 - 17 TRBJ2-5
TGTGCCAGCAGCCGCGGGACTAGCAATGAGCAGTTCTTC CASSRGTSNEQFF TRBD2 TRBV7-6 - 13 TRBJ2-1